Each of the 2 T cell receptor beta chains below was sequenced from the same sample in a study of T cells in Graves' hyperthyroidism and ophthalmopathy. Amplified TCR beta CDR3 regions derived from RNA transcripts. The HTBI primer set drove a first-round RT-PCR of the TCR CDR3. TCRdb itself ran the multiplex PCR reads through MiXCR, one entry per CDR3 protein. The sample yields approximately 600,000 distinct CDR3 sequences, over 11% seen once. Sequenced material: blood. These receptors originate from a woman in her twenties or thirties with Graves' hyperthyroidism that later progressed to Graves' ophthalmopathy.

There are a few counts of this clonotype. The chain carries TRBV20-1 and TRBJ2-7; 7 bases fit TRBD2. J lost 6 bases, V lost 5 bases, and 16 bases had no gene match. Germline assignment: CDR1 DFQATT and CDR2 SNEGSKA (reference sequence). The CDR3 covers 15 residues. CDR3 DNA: TGCAGTGCTGGGGGGGGGGGACTACATGACTCCGAGCAGTACTTC. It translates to CSAGGGGLHDSEQYF.

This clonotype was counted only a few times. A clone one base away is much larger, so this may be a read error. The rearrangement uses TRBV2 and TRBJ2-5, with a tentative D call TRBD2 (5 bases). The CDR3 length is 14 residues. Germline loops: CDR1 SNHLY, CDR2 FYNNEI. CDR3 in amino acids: CASTKTTHQEAQYF. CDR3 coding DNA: TGTGCCAGCACTAAGACTACCCACCAAGAGGCCCAGTACTTC.